The entry below describes one TCR beta chain. The target antigen is unknown. This entry comes from a study of cytomegalovirus exposure and HLA in healthy donors. V shed 4 bases, J shed 0 bases, and the junction held 7 bases outside the gene matches. The CDR3 has 16 amino acids. Germline CDR1 reads MGHRA; CDR2 reads YSYEKL. Profiled with immunoSEQ multiplex PCR; TCRdb holds only in-frame clones, not every one. Of 250,000 to 300,000 clones in the sample, about 86% were seen once. Findings and limits, study-wide: Rare sequences made up most TCRs, while some public TCRs were found in many donors. The listing of 150 or so TCR beta chains classed them as cytomegalovirus-associated. It was reportedly the case that the classifier diagnosed cytomegalovirus status with high specificity and sensitivity. Subsequent analysis of the 120 or so validation repertoires found a tendency for first-cohort TCR clusters to co-occur.

Source material: PBMCs. This TCR was sampled from a woman younger than 30 in good health and CMV-seronegative. V and J are TRBV4-1 and TRBJ2-3; 7 positions match TRBD2. This chain's CDR3 is CASSLSGGTSTDTQYF. CDR3 sequence (DNA): TGCGCCAGCAGCCTATCCGGGGGGACTAGCACAGATACGCAGTATTTT.